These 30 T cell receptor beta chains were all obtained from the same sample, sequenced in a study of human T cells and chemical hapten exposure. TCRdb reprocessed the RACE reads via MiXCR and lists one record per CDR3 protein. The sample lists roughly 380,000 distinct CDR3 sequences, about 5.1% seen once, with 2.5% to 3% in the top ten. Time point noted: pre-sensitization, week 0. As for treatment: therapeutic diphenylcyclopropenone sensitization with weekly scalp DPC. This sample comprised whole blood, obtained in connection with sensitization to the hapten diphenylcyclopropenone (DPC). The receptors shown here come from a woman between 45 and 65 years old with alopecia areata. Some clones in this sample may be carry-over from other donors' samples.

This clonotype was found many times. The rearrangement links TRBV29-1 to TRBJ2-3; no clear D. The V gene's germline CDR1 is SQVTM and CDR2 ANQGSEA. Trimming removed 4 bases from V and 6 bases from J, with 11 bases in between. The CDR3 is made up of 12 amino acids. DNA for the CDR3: TGCAGCGTTGGTCAGGCGGCGGATACGCAGTATTTT. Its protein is CSVGQAADTQYF.

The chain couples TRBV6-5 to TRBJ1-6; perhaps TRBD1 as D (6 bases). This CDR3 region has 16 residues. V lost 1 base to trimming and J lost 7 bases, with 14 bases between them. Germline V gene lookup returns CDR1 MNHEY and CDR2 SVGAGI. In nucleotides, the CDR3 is TGTGCCAGCAGTTACTTCTCTCCAGGGGAAAATTCACCCCTCCACTTT. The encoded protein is CASSYFSPGENSPLHF.

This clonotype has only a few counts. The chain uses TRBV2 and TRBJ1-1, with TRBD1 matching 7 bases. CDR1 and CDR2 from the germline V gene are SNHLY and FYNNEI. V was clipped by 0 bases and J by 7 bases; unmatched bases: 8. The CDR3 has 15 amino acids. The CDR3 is CASSEAPRGQDEAFF. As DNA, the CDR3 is TGTGCCAGCAGTGAAGCGCCGAGGGGGCAGGATGAAGCTTTCTTT. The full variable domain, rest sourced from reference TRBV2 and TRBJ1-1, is EPEVTQTPSHQVTQMGQEVILRCVPISNHLYFYWYRQILGQKVEFLVSFYNNEISEKSEIFDDQFSVERPDGSNFTLKIRSTKLEDSAMYFCASSEAPRGQDEAFFGQGTRLTVV.

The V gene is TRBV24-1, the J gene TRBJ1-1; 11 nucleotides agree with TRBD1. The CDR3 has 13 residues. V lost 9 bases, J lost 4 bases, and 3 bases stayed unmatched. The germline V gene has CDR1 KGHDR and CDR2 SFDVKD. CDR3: CATRDRGATEAFF. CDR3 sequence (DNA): TGTGCCACCCGGGACAGGGGGGCCACTGAAGCTTTCTTT.

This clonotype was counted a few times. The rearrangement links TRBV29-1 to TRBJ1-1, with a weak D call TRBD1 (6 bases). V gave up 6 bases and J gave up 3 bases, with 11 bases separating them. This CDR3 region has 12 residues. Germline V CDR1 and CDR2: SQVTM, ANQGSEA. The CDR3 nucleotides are TGCAGCGTCCACAGGGCCCACACTGAAGCTTTCTTT. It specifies CSVHRAHTEAFF.

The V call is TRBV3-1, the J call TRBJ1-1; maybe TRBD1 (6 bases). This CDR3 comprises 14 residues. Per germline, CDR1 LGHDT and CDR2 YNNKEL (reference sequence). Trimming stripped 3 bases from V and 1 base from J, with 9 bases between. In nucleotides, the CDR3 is TGTGCCAGCAGCCAGGGAGGGGGGAACACTGAAGCTTTCTTT. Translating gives CASSQGGGNTEAFF. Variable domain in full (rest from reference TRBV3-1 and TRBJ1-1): DTAVSQTPKYLVTQMGNDKSIKCEQNLGHDTMYWYKQDSKKFLKIMFSYNNKELIINETVPNRFSPKSPDKAHLNLHINSLELGDSAVYFCASSQGGGNTEAFFGQGTRLTVV.

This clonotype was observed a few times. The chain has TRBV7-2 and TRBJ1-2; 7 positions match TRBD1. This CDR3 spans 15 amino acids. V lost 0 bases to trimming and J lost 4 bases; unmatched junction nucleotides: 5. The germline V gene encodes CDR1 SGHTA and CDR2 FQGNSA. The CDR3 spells CASSLAGQGVYGYTF. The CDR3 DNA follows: TGTGCCAGCAGCTTAGCGGGGCAGGGGGTCTATGGCTACACCTTC. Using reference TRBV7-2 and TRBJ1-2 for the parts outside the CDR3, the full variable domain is GAGVSQSPSNKVTEKGKDVELRCDPISGHTALYWYRQSLGQGLEFLIYFQGNSAPDKSGLPSDRFSAERTGGSVSTLTIQRTQQEDSAVYLCASSLAGQGVYGYTFGSGTRLTVV.

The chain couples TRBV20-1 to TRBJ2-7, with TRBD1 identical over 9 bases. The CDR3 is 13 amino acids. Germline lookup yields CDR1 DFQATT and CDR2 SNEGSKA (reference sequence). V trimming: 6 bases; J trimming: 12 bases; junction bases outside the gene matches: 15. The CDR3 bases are TGCAGTGCCGCTAGAGCGCCCGGGACAGGGTCGTACTTC. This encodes CSAARAPGTGSYF.

CDR3 sequence: CASSELAGAPGTDTQYF. CDR3 in DNA: TGTGCCAGCAGTGAACTCGCGGGGGCCCCTGGCACAGATACGCAGTATTTT. This chain uses TRBV2 with TRBJ2-3; the D gene is possibly TRBD2 (7 bases). Germline CDR1 SNHLY, CDR2 FYNNEI. This CDR3 is 17 amino acids long. V was pared by 2 bases and J by 1 base, with 16 bases between.

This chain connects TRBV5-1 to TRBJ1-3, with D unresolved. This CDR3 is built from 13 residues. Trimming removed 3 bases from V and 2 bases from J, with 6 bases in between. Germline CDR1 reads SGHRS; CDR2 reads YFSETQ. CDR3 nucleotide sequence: TGCGCCAGCAGCTCCTCCACTGGAAACACCATATATTTT. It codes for CASSSSTGNTIYF.

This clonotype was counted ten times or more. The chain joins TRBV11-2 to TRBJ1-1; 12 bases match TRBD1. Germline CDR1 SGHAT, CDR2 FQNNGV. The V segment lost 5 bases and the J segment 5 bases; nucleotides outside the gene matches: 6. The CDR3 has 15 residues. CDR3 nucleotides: TGTGCCAGCAGCCCGGGACAGGGGGCGAGAACTGAAGCTTTCTTT. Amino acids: CASSPGQGARTEAFF.

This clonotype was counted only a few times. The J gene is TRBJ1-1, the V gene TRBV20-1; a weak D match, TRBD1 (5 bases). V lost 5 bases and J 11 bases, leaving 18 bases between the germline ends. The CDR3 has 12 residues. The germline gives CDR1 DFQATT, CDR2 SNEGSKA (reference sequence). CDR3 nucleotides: TGCAGTGCTTCCATGGGGGAGGGGTCTGCTTTCTTT. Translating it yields CSASMGEGSAFF.

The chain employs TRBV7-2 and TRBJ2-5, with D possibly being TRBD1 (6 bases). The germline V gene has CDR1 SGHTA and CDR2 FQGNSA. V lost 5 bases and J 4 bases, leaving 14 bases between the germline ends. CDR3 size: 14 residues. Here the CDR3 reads CASSPGAGVETQYF. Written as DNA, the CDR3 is TGTGCCAGCAGCCCGGGTGCAGGGGTAGAGACCCAGTACTTC.

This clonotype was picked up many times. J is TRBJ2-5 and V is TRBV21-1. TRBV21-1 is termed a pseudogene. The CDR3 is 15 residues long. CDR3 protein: CASSKEVARKETQYF. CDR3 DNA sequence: TGTGCCAGCAGCAAAGAGGTCGCCAGGAAAGAGACCCAGTACTTC.

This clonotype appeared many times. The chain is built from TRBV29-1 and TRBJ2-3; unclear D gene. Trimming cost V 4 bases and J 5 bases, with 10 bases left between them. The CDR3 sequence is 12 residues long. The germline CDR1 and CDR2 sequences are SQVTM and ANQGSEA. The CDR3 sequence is CSVGSYGDTQYF. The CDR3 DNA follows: TGCAGCGTTGGGAGTTACGGAGATACGCAGTATTTT.

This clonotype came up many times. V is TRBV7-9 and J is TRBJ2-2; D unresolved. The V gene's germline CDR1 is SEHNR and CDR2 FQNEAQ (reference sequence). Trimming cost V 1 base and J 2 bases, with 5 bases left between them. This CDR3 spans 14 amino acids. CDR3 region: CASSLVENTGELFF. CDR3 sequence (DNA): TGTGCCAGCAGCTTAGTCGAAAACACCGGGGAGCTGTTTTTT. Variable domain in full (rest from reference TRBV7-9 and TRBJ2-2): DTGVSQNPRHKITKRGQNVTFRCDPISEHNRLYWYRQTLGQGPEFLTYFQNEAQLEKSRLLSDRFSAERPKGSFSTLEIQRTEQGDSAMYLCASSLVENTGELFFGEGSRLTVL.

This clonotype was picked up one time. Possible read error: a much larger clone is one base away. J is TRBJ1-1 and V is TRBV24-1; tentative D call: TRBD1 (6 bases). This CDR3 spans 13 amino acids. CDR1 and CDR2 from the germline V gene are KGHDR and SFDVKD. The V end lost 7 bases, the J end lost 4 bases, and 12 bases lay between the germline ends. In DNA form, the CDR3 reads TGTGCCACCAGGCAGGGGAAGGGCACTGAAGCTTTCTTT. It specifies CATRQGKGTEAFF.

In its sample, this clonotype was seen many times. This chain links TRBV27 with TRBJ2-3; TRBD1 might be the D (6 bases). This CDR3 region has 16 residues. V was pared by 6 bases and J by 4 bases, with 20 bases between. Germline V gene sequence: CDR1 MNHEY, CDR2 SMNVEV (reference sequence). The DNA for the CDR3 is TGTGCCAGCAGCACGGGGACACCTGGGTCCGCAGATACGCAGTATTTT. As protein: CASSTGTPGSADTQYF.

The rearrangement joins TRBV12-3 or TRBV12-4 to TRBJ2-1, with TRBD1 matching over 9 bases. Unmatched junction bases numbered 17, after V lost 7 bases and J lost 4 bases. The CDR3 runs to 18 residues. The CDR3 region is CASIAVPQRDREYNEQFF. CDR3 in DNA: TGTGCCAGCATCGCGGTCCCTCAACGGGACAGGGAGTACAATGAGCAGTTCTTC.

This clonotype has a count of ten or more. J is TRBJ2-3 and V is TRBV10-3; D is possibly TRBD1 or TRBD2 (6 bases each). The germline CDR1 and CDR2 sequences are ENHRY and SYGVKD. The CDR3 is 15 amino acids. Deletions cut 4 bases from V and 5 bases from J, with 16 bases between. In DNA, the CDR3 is TGTGCCATCAGTGCGGAGGGGGAGTTTGGAGATACGCAGTATTTT. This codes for CAISAEGEFGDTQYF.

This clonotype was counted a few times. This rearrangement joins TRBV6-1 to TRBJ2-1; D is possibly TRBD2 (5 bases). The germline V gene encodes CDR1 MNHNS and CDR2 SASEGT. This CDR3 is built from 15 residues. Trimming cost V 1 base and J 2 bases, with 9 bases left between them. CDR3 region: CASSEDGITYNEQFF. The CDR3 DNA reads TGTGCCAGCAGTGAAGACGGGATAACCTACAATGAGCAGTTCTTC.

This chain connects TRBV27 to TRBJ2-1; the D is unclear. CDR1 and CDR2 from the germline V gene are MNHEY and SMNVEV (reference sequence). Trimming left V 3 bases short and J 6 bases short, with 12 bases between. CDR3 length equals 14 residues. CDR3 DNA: TGTGCCAGCAGTTTTACTACCCGGGCCAATGAGCAGTTCTTC. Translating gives CASSFTTRANEQFF.

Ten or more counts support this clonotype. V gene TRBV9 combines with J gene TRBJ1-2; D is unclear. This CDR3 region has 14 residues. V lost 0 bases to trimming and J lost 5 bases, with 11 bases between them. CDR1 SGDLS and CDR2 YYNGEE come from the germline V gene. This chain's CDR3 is CASSVVGGGYGYTF. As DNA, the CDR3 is TGTGCCAGCAGCGTAGTAGGTGGAGGGTATGGCTACACCTTC.

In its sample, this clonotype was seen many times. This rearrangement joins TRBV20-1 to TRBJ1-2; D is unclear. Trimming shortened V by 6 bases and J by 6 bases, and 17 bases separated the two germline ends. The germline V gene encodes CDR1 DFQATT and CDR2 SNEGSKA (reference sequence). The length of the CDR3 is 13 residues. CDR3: CSARPGPGDGYTF. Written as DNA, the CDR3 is TGCAGTGCCCGTCCTGGGCCGGGAGATGGCTACACCTTC.

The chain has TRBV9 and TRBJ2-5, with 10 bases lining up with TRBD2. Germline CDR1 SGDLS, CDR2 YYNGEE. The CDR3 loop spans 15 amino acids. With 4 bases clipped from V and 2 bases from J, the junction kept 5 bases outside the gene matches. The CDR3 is CASSSGTSVQETQYF. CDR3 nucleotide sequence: TGTGCCAGCAGCTCCGGGACTAGCGTTCAAGAGACCCAGTACTTC.

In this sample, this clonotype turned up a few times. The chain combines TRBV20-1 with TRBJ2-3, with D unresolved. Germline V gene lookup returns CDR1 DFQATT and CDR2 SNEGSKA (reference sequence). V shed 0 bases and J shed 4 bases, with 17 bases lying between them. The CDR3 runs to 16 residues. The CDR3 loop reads CSARDIALSLADTQYF. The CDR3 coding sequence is TGCAGTGCTAGAGATATTGCTCTGAGCCTGGCAGATACGCAGTATTTT.

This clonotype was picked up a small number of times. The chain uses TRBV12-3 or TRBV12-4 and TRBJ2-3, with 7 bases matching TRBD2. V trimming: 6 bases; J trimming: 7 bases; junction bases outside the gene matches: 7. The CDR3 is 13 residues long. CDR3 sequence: CASSPLAENTQYF. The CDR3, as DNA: TGTGCCAGCAGCCCGCTAGCGGAAAATACGCAGTATTTT.

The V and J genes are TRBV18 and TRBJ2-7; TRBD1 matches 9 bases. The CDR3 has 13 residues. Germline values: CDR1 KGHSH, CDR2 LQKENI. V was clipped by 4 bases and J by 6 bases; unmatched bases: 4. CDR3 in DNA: TGTGCCAGCTCACTCGGGACAGGGACCGAGCAGTACTTC. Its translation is CASSLGTGTEQYF.

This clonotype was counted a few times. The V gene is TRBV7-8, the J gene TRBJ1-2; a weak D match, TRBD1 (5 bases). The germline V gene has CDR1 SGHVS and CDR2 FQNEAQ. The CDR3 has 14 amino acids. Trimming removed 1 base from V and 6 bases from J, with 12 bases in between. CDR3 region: CASSLERAGNGYTF. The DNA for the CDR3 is TGTGCCAGCAGCTTAGAAAGAGCAGGGAATGGCTACACCTTC.

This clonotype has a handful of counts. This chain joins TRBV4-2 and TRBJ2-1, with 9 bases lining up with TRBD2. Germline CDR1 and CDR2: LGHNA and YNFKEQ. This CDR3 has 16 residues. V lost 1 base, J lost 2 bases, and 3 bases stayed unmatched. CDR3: CASSQAAGGAYNEQFF. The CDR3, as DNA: TGTGCCAGCAGCCAAGCAGCGGGAGGAGCCTACAATGAGCAGTTCTTC.